The 25 T cell receptor beta chains in this list originate from one sample, sequenced in a study of T cells in Graves' hyperthyroidism and ophthalmopathy. The CDR3 regions of TCR beta were amplified from RNA transcripts. When the TCR CDR3 underwent first-round RT-PCR, the HTBI primer set was used. TCRdb re-called the multiplex PCR reads through MiXCR, storing one row per CDR3 protein. The table shows 550,000 to 600,000 distinct CDR3 sequences, with about 14% occurring only once. Material for sequencing was blood. These receptors were obtained from a woman aged 18-30 years with Graves' ophthalmopathy.

This clonotype has more than one count but fewer than ten. This chain uses TRBV19 with TRBJ1-6; D perhaps matches TRBD1 (6 bases). Deletions cut 6 bases from V and 2 bases from J, with 26 bases between. Per germline, CDR1 LNHDA and CDR2 SQIVND (reference sequence). The CDR3 is 20 amino acids. This CDR3 is CASRSPSDSVGVAYNSPLHF. CDR3 DNA: TGTGCCAGTAGATCTCCATCGGACAGCGTTGGGGTAGCCTATAATTCACCCCTCCACTTT.

This clonotype was picked up many times. The chain joins TRBV28 to TRBJ2-7; 8 bases fit TRBD2. Germline CDR1 reads MDHEN; CDR2 reads SYDVKM. This CDR3 spans 16 amino acids. V trimming: 2 bases; J trimming: 6 bases; junction bases outside the gene matches: 12. CDR3 in DNA: TGTGCCAGCAGTTTAAAGCTTGCGGGAGGTTTCGGCGAGCAGTACTTC. Amino acid sequence: CASSLKLAGGFGEQYF.

This clonotype was picked up a small number of times. The gene calls are TRBV6-2 or TRBV6-3 and TRBJ1-4; TRBD1 matches 7 bases. With 6 bases clipped from V and 0 bases from J, the junction kept 4 bases outside the gene matches. This CDR3 is built from 15 residues. Germline V CDR1 and CDR2: MNHEY, SVGEGT. CDR3 sequence: CASSGQDSTNEKLFF. The CDR3 DNA reads as TGTGCCAGCAGCGGACAGGACTCAACTAATGAAAAACTGTTTTTT.

This clonotype appeared many times. The rearrangement joins TRBV30 to TRBJ1-2, with D uncertain. CDR3 size: 16 residues. Trimming removed 0 bases at V and 1 base at J, with 15 bases between. CDR1 and CDR2 from the germline V gene are GTSNPN and SVGIG (reference sequence). CDR3 loop: CAWSVRVVLYNYGYTF. The CDR3 DNA is TGTGCCTGGAGTGTACGAGTAGTCCTATATAACTATGGCTACACCTTC.

At least ten counts were recorded for this clonotype. V and J are TRBV6-2 or TRBV6-3 and TRBJ2-7; no definite D call. The CDR3 runs to 12 residues. Trimming pared 2 bases from V and 2 bases from J, leaving 4 bases between. Per the germline V gene, CDR1 is MNHEY and CDR2 is SVGEGT. DNA of the CDR3: TGTGCCAGCAGTTACCCTCCCTACGAGCAGTACTTC. Translating it yields CASSYPPYEQYF.

The genes are TRBV28 and TRBJ2-5; the match to TRBD1 covers 7 bases. V shed 6 bases, J shed 2 bases, and the junction held 9 bases outside the gene matches. The CDR3 runs to 15 residues. Germline loops: CDR1 MDHEN, CDR2 SYDVKM. The CDR3: CASRLWDRTQETQYF. The CDR3 coding sequence is TGTGCCAGCAGACTCTGGGACAGAACACAAGAGACCCAGTACTTC.

This clonotype showed up many times. In nucleotides, the CDR3 is TGTGCCAGCAGACCGGACAGGGGCTCCTACAATGAGCAGTTCTTC. Protein product: CASRPDRGSYNEQFF. This chain joins TRBV12-3 or TRBV12-4 and TRBJ2-1, with 9 nucleotides matching TRBD1. The CDR3 length is 15 residues. Losses at the gene ends were 6 bases for V and 0 bases for J; bases not matched to a gene: 3.

This clonotype was seen ten or more times. This chain joins TRBV6-9 and TRBJ2-1, with unresolved D. CDR3 size: 13 residues. V was shortened by 2 bases and J by 9 bases, with 11 bases between the two germline ends. Germline CDR1 and CDR2: MNHGY and SVAAGI. CDR3 in amino acids: CASSYAGSTEQFF. The CDR3, as DNA: TGTGCCAGCAGTTATGCAGGCTCCACTGAGCAGTTCTTC.

The chain employs TRBV11-3 and TRBJ1-4; possible D gene TRBD1, 6 bases. V was pared by 5 bases and J by 0 bases, with 10 bases between. The germline V gene encodes CDR1 SGHNT and CDR2 YENEEA. The CDR3 length is 15 residues. The CDR3 DNA is TGTGCCAGCAGCCCGGGACATTCAACTAATGAAAAACTGTTTTTT. It yields the protein CASSPGHSTNEKLFF.

In its sample, this clonotype was seen many times. This sequence joins TRBV12-3 or TRBV12-4 and TRBJ2-3; D is ambiguous. The V and J ends lost 8 bases and 0 bases respectively, with 6 bases between them. CDR3 length: 12 amino acids. The chain's CDR3 is CASAPSTDTQYF. Here the CDR3 DNA reads TGTGCCAGCGCCCCGAGCACAGATACGCAGTATTTT.

This clonotype appeared many times. This chain joins TRBV10-3 and TRBJ2-3; no clear D gene. The CDR3 spans 11 residues. V was shortened by 4 bases and J by 5 bases, with 4 bases between the two germline ends. Germline V gene data show CDR1 as ENHRY and CDR2 as SYGVKD. The CDR3 DNA sequence: TGTGCCATCAGTGCGATAGATACGCAGTATTTT. It specifies CAISAIDTQYF.

This clonotype was found many times. This chain joins TRBV7-9 and TRBJ2-7, with TRBD2 as a possible D gene (5 bases). This CDR3 contains 15 residues. V was trimmed by 1 base and J by 5 bases, leaving 15 bases between them. Germline CDR1 SEHNR, CDR2 FQNEAQ (reference sequence). The CDR3 DNA follows: TGTGCCAGCAGCTTAGTAGGCGGGCTGACTGACGAGCAGTACTTC. The encoded protein is CASSLVGGLTDEQYF. Drawing the rest from reference TRBV7-9 and TRBJ2-7, the complete variable domain is DTGVSQNPRHKITKRGQNVTFRCDPISEHNRLYWYRQTLGQGPEFLTYFQNEAQLEKSRLLSDRFSAERPKGSFSTLEIQRTEQGDSAMYLCASSLVGGLTDEQYFGPGTRLTVT.

In regard to this clonotype: A read error is possible here, since a much larger clone lies one base away. The chain employs TRBV27 and TRBJ2-5, with 12 nucleotides matching TRBD2. V lost 6 bases and J lost 1; bases outside the gene matches: 6. The CDR3 is 16 residues long. From germline, CDR1 is MNHEY and CDR2 SMNVEV (reference sequence). The CDR3 is CASSRPLAGGQETQYF. The CDR3 coding sequence is TGTGCCAGCAGCCGACCACTAGCGGGAGGCCAAGAGACCCAGTACTTC.

This clonotype was observed a few times. This chain uses TRBV19 with TRBJ2-1, with a weak D call TRBD1 (5 bases). CDR1 and CDR2 from the germline V gene are LNHDA and SQIVND (reference sequence). The CDR3 runs to 14 residues. With 2 bases removed from V and 8 bases from J, the gap between germline ends came to 13 bases. DNA for the CDR3: TGTGCCAGTAGTATAAATAGGGGATTGGATGAGCAGTTCTTC. Translated: CASSINRGLDEQFF. Combining the CDR3 with reference TRBV19 and TRBJ2-1 gives the whole variable domain DGGITQSPKYLFRKEGQNVTLSCEQNLNHDAMYWYRQDPGQGLRLIYYSQIVNDFQKGDIAEGYSVSREKKESFPLTVTSAQKNPTAFYLCASSINRGLDEQFFGPGTRLTVL.

This clonotype was observed many times. The rearrangement links TRBV9 to TRBJ2-1; 10 bases fit TRBD2. This CDR3 is 15 amino acids long. After removal of 3 bases from V and 8 bases from J, the junction contained 8 bases not matched to a gene. The germline V gene has CDR1 SGDLS and CDR2 YYNGEE. CDR3 protein: CASSESGRAKDEQFF. The CDR3 DNA is TGTGCCAGCAGCGAAAGCGGGAGGGCCAAGGATGAGCAGTTCTTC.

The V and J genes are TRBV7-6 and TRBJ2-7, with D possibly being TRBD2 (5 bases). This CDR3 comprises 16 residues. V gave up 4 bases and J gave up 3 bases, with 19 bases separating them. CDR1 is SGHVS, CDR2 FNYEAQ, per germline. The CDR3 nucleotides read TGTGCCAGCAGCTGGCACGGGCGCACGAGGGTCTACGAGCAGTACTTC. Residues: CASSWHGRTRVYEQYF.

This chain uses TRBV5-4 with TRBJ2-7; D unclear. CDR3 length: 13 residues. V was clipped by 0 bases and J by 3 bases, with 7 bases between them. The germline V gene has CDR1 SGHNT and CDR2 YYREEE (reference sequence). The CDR3 DNA is TGTGCCAGCAGCTTGGGTGCGGTCTACGAGCAGTACTTC. Encoded protein: CASSLGAVYEQYF.

This clonotype was counted only a few times. This sequence joins TRBV4-1 and TRBJ2-1; 8 bases align to TRBD1. The germline CDR1 and CDR2 sequences are MGHRA and YSYEKL. There are 18 residues in the CDR3. V was clipped by 8 bases and J by 3 bases; unmatched bases: 18. CDR3 amino acids: CASRKFLIRDRNYNEQFF. The CDR3, as DNA: TGCGCCAGCCGAAAGTTCCTGATTCGGGACAGGAACTACAATGAGCAGTTCTTC.

The table lists this clonotype with many counts. The rearrangement joins TRBV10-3 to TRBJ1-1, with D uncertain. Germline V gene data show CDR1 as ENHRY and CDR2 as SYGVKD. The CDR3 loop spans 12 amino acids. Trimming removed 6 bases from V and 10 bases from J, with 15 bases in between. CDR3 sequence reads: CAISTMGMGAFF. The CDR3 DNA reads TGTGCCATCAGCACAATGGGTATGGGAGCTTTCTTT.

The chain recombines TRBV5-1 with TRBJ2-7; the match to TRBD1 covers 9 bases. Germline V gene sequence: CDR1 SGHRS, CDR2 YFSETQ. This CDR3 has 15 amino acids. V shed 0 bases and J 2 bases; nucleotides not matched to a gene: 3. Here the CDR3 reads CASSLAQGATYEQYF. CDR3 nucleotide sequence: TGCGCCAGCAGCTTGGCACAGGGGGCTACCTACGAGCAGTACTTC.

The table lists this clonotype with many counts. This sequence joins TRBV18 and TRBJ1-2, with 7 bases that match TRBD1. The germline V gene has CDR1 KGHSH and CDR2 LQKENI. The CDR3 length is 15 residues. The J segment lost 2 bases and the V segment lost 3 bases, leaving 6 bases of the junction unmatched. CDR3 amino acids: CASSPGGTVNYGYTF. Here the CDR3 DNA reads TGTGCCAGCTCACCCGGGGGGACAGTCAACTATGGCTACACCTTC.

The chain carries TRBV28 and TRBJ2-5, with D tentatively TRBD1 (5 bases). CDR1 MDHEN and CDR2 SYDVKM come from the germline V gene. The CDR3 spans 14 residues. V was cut by 6 bases and J by 1 base, with 12 bases left in between. For the CDR3, the DNA is TGTGCCAGCAGCTTGGGGCTTACCCAAGAGACCCAGTACTTC. As protein: CASSLGLTQETQYF.

Ten or more counts support this clonotype. This chain links TRBV24-1 with TRBJ2-1, with D possibly matching TRBD1 (6 bases). The V and J ends lost 6 bases and 1 base respectively, with 12 bases between them. CDR3 length: 15 amino acids. Germline CDR1 reads KGHDR; CDR2 reads SFDVKD. CDR3 nucleotides: TGTGCCACCAGTTTACAGGGCACTTCCTACAATGAGCAGTTCTTC. Residues: CATSLQGTSYNEQFF.

This clonotype was recorded many times. The chain employs TRBV3-1 and TRBJ1-2; possibly TRBD1 for D (6 bases). The germline gives CDR1 LGHDT, CDR2 YNNKEL (reference sequence). There are 15 residues in the CDR3. Trimming took 4 bases from V and 8 from J, leaving 20 bases between them. Here the CDR3 DNA reads TGTGCCAGCAGCCCCTATAATACAGGGAGCAGGGGCTACACCTTC. Protein product: CASSPYNTGSRGYTF. Using reference TRBV3-1 and TRBJ1-2 for the parts outside the CDR3, the full variable domain is DTAVSQTPKYLVTQMGNDKSIKCEQNLGHDTMYWYKQDSKKFLKIMFSYNNKELIINETVPNRFSPKSPDKAHLNLHINSLELGDSAVYFCASSPYNTGSRGYTFGSGTRLTVV.

There are a few counts of this clonotype. The chain uses TRBV6-4 and TRBJ1-2; tentative D call: TRBD1 (5 bases). Looked up from germline, CDR1 is MRHNA and CDR2 is SNTAGT. This CDR3 has 15 residues. Trimming removed 3 bases at V and 4 bases at J, with 15 bases between. The CDR3 region is CASSEFQGRGYGYTF. In DNA, the CDR3 is TGTGCCAGCAGTGAATTTCAGGGTCGTGGCTATGGCTACACCTTC.